Sequencing of this T cell receptor beta chain was carried out in a study of T cell responses to AZD1222 COVID-19 vaccine. The repertoire was sequenced with immunoSEQ multiplex PCR; TCRdb's copy has only in-frame clones and lacks some. Seen here are 70,000 or so clones, 83% observed once, and the top ten hold roughly 6.5%. Study observations and caveats: Spike was spanned by vaccine-associated CD4 TCRs, which were dominant at 160-218 and 743-854. White British donors predominated, females outnumbered males, and clonal diversity was possibly underestimated. At baseline, seropositivity was found in only a handful of AZD1222 recipients.

Concerning this clone: Antigen specificity is unknown.

The CDR3 spans 13 residues. Trimming took 6 bases from V and 8 from J; bases not matched to a gene: 7. Germline CDR1 is LGHDT and CDR2 is YNNKEL (reference sequence). Pooling covered second doses at about 4 or about 12 weeks. The TCR was taken from an adult who received the AZD1222 COVID-19 vaccine. The gene calls are TRBV3-1 (or the pseudogene TRBV3-2) and TRBJ1-2, with TRBD1 matching 9 bases. The sequencing used peripheral blood, collected 28 days after the second AZD1222 dose. CDR3 in amino acids: CASRPGTGPGYTF. The CDR3 DNA is TGTGCCAGCAGACCGGGGACAGGGCCCGGCTACACCTTC.